Described below is a single T cell receptor beta chain sequence and its context. In this sample, this clone turned up once. There is no known antigen for this receptor. One base away there is no much larger clone; base qualities are not given. The sample comes from a study of T cell clonotyping in hematopoietic cell transplantation (dated by TCRdb to the early 2020s). As for the study more broadly: Pretransplant samples from recipients were collected after cytoreduction. In the study, more than 130 blood samples were gathered from 35 consecutive transplant recipients and their related donors. Recruitment of patients ran from 2015 to early 2017, and follow-up continued until late 2020 or until death.

Summary of the overall study and its limitations: After transplant, TCR diversity in recipients dropped, and pathologically expanded clonotypes increased progressively from day 30 to day 180. Recipient repertoires showed only a small fraction of overlap with donor repertoires, and over 95% appeared de novo at the given depth. Broader TCR repertoire diversity after transplant was predicted by Inverse Simpson Index values from donors and from recipients before transplant. Sample size was limited, and cells were not sorted, so CD4 and CD8 repertoire contributions could not be separated.

From the germline V gene, CDR1 is SQVTM and CDR2 is ANQGSEA. Ends trimmed: V by 6 bases, J by 3 bases; bases unmatched to a gene: 4. The CDR3 measures 12 amino acids from cysteine to phenylalanine. Kept here is only the CDR3 DNA, which spans 36 bases and is read in frame from base 1. The sample's time point label, decoded: recipient sample about 28 days before transplant, after cytoreduction. Blood from recipients was drawn roughly 28 days before transplant, then again at days 30, 100 and 180 after transplant. Nuclei Lysis Solution was used to extract genomic DNA from fresh or cryopreserved unfractionated peripheral blood mononuclear cells. The immunoSEQ assay, a bias-controlled multiplex PCR with V- and J-specific primers, was used to amplify TCR beta CDR3 regions from genomic DNA. A second PCR step added a proprietary barcode and Illumina adapter sequences to the CDR3 amplicons. CDR3 libraries were sequenced on an Illumina MiSeq instrument. The authors' analysis ran thus. immunoSEQ Analyzer 3.0 was used for export and quality control, with R Bioconductor and Immunarch used for downstream analyses. Only productive rearrangements in the normalized downsampled data set went into calculating the repertoire metrics. Pathologically expanded clonotypes were defined as those larger than 5 templates in the normalized cohort. Repertoire diversity was measured with the Inverse Simpson Index. The non-normalized data set was used for CMV-specificity analyses so that all clonotypes could be captured. TCRdb carries this immuneACCESS record with in-frame sequences only. Its versions omit some clonotypes, under half of them owing to an unresolved V gene in the studies checked, with the rest unexplained. For V, J and clone size, that table is used; D and trimming come from the DNA. The sample profile shows fewer than 100,000 clones; 90% to 96% of them were found once. The ten largest clonotypes hold under 2% of the sample.

The TCR comes from a woman between 45 and 60 years old with acute myeloid leukemia. Some clones in this sample may be carry-over from other donors' samples. The starting material was peripheral blood mononuclear cells, obtained before stem cell transplant. The V and J segments used are TRBV29-1 and TRBJ1-1; TRBD1 lines up with 7 middle nucleotides. CDR3 sequence: CSVRTGDTEAFF. The DNA sequence follows: TGCAGCGTACGTACAGGGGACACTGAAGCTTTCTTT.